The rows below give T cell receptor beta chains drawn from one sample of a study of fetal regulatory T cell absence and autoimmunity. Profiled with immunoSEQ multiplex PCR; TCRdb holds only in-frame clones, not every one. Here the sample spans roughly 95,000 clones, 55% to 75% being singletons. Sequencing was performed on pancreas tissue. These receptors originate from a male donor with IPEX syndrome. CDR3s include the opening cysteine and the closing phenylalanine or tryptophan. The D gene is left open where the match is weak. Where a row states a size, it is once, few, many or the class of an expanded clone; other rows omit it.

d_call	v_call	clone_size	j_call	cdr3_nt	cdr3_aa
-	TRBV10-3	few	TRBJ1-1	TGTGCCATCAGGGGTAGGGACTCCGCAAACACTGAAGCTTTCTTT	CAIRGRDSANTEAFF
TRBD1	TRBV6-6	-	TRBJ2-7	TGTGCCAGCAGTTACGAGGGGGCGCTAGAGCAGTACTTC	CASSYEGALEQYF
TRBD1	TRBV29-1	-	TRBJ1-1	TGCAGCGCGGACAGGGTGTTGAACACTGAAGCTTTCTTT	CSADRVLNTEAFF
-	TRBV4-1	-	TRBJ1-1	TGCGCCAGCAGCCAAGATCTAGGGAACACTGAAGCTTTCTTT	CASSQDLGNTEAFF
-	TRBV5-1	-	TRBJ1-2	TGCGCCAGCAGCTTAACCGGGACGTACTATGGCTACACCTTC	CASSLTGTYYGYTF
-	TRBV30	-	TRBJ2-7	TGTGCCTGGAGTCTAGACGGTACCTACGAGCAGTACTTC	CAWSLDGTYEQYF
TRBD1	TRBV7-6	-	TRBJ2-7	TGTGCCAGCAGCTCAGGGACAGGAAGGTCGTACGAGCAGTACTTC	CASSSGTGRSYEQYF
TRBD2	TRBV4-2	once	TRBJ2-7	TGTGCCAGCAGCCCGGCCACAAGCGGGGGCAAACACTACGAGCAGTACTTC	CASSPATSGGKHYEQYF
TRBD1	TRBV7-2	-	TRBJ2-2	TGTGCCAGCAGCTTACGGACAGGGAACACCGGGGAGCTGTTTTTT	CASSLRTGNTGELFF
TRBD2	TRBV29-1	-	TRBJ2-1	TGCAGCGTTGACTCCCGGGGGGGCGAGGAGCAGTTCTTC	CSVDSRGGEEQFF
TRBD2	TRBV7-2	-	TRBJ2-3	TGTGCCAGCAGCCACTCCCTCCGGGGGGGCACAGATACGCAGTATTTT	CASSHSLRGGTDTQYF
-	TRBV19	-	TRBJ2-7	TGTGCCAGTAGCCTACAGGACTCCTACGAGCAGTACTTC	CASSLQDSYEQYF
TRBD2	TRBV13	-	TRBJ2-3	TGTGCCAGCGGTGGGACTAGCAGAAGTCCGGATACGCAGTATTTT	CASGGTSRSPDTQYF
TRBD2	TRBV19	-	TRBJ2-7	TGTGCCAGTAGTCTTAGCGGGAGCAACGGATACGAGCAGTACTTC	CASSLSGSNGYEQYF
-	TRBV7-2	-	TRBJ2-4	TGTGCCAGCAGCTTAGGAGGGCCAGGCGCTCAGTACTTC	CASSLGGPGAQYF
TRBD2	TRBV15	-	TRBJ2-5	TGTGCCACCACGTTAGCGGGGGGGCCCCAAGAGACCCAGTACTTC	CATTLAGGPQETQYF
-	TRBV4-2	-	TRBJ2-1	TGTGCCAGCAGCCCCTTTCGAGGGGTAGAAGCGGGCCAGTTCTTC	CASSPFRGVEAGQFF
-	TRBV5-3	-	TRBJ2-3	TGTGCCAGAAGCTTGCGGCTAGCGAACACAGATACGCAGTATTTT	CARSLRLANTDTQYF
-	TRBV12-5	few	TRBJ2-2	TGTGCTAGTGGTCCAGGTGGCTGGGGCACCGGGGAGCTGTTTTTT	CASGPGGWGTGELFF
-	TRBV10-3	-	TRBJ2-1	TGTGCCATCTCGGCTGGTAGCGCGGTCAATGAGCAGTTCTTC	CAISAGSAVNEQFF
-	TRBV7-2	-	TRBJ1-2	TGTGCCAGCAGCTTGTCACAATCGACTGGTTGGGATGGCTACACCTTC	CASSLSQSTGWDGYTF
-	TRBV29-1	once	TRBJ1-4	TGCAGCGTTGATGGGGGGGAGGTGGCTAATGAAAAACTGTTTTTT	CSVDGGEVANEKLFF
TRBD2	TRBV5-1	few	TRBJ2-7	TGCGCCAGCAGCCAAAACGGACTAGCCTACGAGCAGTACTTC	CASSQNGLAYEQYF
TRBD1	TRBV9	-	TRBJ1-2	TGTGCCAGCAGCCCCCAGGGGGCACATAACTATGGCTACACCTTC	CASSPQGAHNYGYTF
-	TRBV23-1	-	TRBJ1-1	TGCGCCAACGGGCAGAACACTGAAGCTTTCTTT	CANGQNTEAFF
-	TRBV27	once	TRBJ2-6	TGTGCCAGCAGTTTAACAGGGCCCTGGGCCAACGTCCTGACTTTC	CASSLTGPWANVLTF
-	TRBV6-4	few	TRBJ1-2	TGTGCCAGCAGTGACTCGTTACGTTATGGCTACACCTTC	CASSDSLRYGYTF
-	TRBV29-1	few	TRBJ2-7	TGCAGCGTTGTTACCTCTCGACAGGCCCACTACTTC	CSVVTSRQAHYF
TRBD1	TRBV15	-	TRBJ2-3	TGTGCCACCAGCAGAGGGACAGGGATGGGCACCCGCACAGATACGCAGTATTTT	CATSRGTGMGTRTDTQYF
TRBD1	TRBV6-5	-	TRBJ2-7	TGTGCCAGCAGTTCGATACCGGGACAGGGTTACGAGCAGTACTTC	CASSSIPGQGYEQYF
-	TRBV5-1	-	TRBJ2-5	TGCGCCAGCAGCTCTGGGACTGGGCAAGAGACCCAGTACTTC	CASSSGTGQETQYF
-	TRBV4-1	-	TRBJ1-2	TGCGCCAGCAGCGGCAGCCAGGACACTACTAACTATGGCTACACCTTC	CASSGSQDTTNYGYTF
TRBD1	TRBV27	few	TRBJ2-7	TGTGCCAGCAGTTTGTCAGGGGGCGAGTCCTACGAGCAGTACTTC	CASSLSGGESYEQYF
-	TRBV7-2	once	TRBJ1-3	TGTGCCAGCAGCCCCCTCAGGCGAAACACCATATATTTT	CASSPLRRNTIYF
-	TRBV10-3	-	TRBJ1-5	TGTGCCATCAGTGAGGGGGCCAATCAGCCCCAGCATTTT	CAISEGANQPQHF
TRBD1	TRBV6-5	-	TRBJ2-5	TGTGCCAGCAGCTCCCGACAGGGAATCCAAGAGACCCAGTACTTC	CASSSRQGIQETQYF
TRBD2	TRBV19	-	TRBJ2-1	TGTGCCAGTAGTATAGATTGGCGGGAGGGCCTAAGCTCCTACAATGAGCAGTTCTTC	CASSIDWREGLSSYNEQFF
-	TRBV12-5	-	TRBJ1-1	TGTGCTAGTGGCCCCACGACCGCGGGGTCCTTGGATATTTCGGACACTGAAGCTTTCTTT	CASGPTTAGSLDISDTEAFF
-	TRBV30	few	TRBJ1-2	TGTGCCTGGAGTGTTGCCAGCCTTAACTATGGCTACACCTTC	CAWSVASLNYGYTF
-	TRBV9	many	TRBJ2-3	TGTGCCAGCAGCACGGGGAGCACAGATACGCAGTATTTT	CASSTGSTDTQYF
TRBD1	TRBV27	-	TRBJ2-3	TGTGCCAGCAGCTGGGGGACAGCCTTCAGGGATACGCAGTATTTT	CASSWGTAFRDTQYF
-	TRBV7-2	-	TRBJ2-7	TGTGCCAGCAGCTTACTACTGTACTACGAGCAGTACTTC	CASSLLLYYEQYF
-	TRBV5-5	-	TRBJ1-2	TGTGCCAGCAGCCCTCAGACACCCGGCTACACCTTC	CASSPQTPGYTF
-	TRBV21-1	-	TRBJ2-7	TGTGCCAGCAGCAGACAGGACTCCCTGGCCTACGAGCAGTACTTC	CASSRQDSLAYEQYF
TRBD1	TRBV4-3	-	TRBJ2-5	TGCGCCAGCAGCCAGGGTCTGGACAGGGCCCCCCAAGAGACCCAGTACTTC	CASSQGLDRAPQETQYF
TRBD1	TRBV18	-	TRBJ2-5	TGTGCCAGCTCACCTCTTACAGGGGGCTTGATAGACTACCAAGAGACCCAGTACTTC	CASSPLTGGLIDYQETQYF
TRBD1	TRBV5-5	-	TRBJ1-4	TGTGCCAGCAGCTTGGCCGGGACAGGGGTGCGAGAAAAACTGTTTTTT	CASSLAGTGVREKLFF
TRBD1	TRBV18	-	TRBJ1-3	TGTGCCAGCTCACCCTGGACAGGGGGCGAAGGTGGAAACACCATATATTTT	CASSPWTGGEGGNTIYF
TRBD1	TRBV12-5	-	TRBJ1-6	TGTGCTAGTGGTTTGGCAGGGGGCTCACCCCTCCACTTT	CASGLAGGSPLHF
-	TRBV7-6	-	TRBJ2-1	TGTGCCAGCAGCTTAAGGGGGTACAATGAGCAGTTCTTC	CASSLRGYNEQFF
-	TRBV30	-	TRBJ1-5	TGTGCCTGGAGTGAAGGCAGGGGCAATCAGCCCCAGCATTTT	CAWSEGRGNQPQHF
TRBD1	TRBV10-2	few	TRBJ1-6	TGCGCCAGCCTGGGACAGACAAGCTCCTATAATTCACCCCTCCACTTT	CASLGQTSSYNSPLHF